This T cell receptor beta chain stems from a study of blood T cells in healthy people across ages. V trimming: 4 bases; J trimming: 4 bases; junction bases outside the gene matches: 8. The CDR3 sequence is 16 residues long. Germline CDR1 and CDR2: LGHNA and YNFKEQ. A second 7 to 11 cycle PCR used barcoded and J-beta primers. Using its own MiXCR run on the 5' RACE reads, TCRdb lists one record per CDR3 protein. The profile shows around 1,800,000 distinct CDR3 sequences, 39% of them singletons. Each donor was a healthy Caucasian individual from Russia, aged 6 to 90. Per sample, at least 5 micrograms of total RNA were extracted.

This clonotype was sampled from a human donor in good health. Sequencing was carried out using blood. This chain links TRBV4-2 with TRBJ2-5; 11 bases map to TRBD2. CDR3 sequence: CASSRSLAGARETQYF. The DNA of the CDR3 is TGTGCCAGCAGCCGTTCACTAGCGGGGGCGCGAGAGACCCAGTACTTC.